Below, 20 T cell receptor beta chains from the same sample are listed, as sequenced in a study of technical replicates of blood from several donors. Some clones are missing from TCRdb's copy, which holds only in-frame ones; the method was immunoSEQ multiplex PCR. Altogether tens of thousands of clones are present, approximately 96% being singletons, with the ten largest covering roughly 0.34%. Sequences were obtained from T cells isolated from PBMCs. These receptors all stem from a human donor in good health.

CDR3 in amino acids: CSVDQEVETQYF. The CDR3 region has the DNA TGCAGCGTTGACCAGGAGGTTGAGACCCAGTACTTC. The chain links TRBV29-1 to TRBJ2-5; weak D call: TRBD2 (5 bases). V lost 3 bases and J 5 bases, leaving 10 bases between the germline ends. The CDR3 has 12 residues. Germline CDR1 SQVTM, CDR2 ANQGSEA.

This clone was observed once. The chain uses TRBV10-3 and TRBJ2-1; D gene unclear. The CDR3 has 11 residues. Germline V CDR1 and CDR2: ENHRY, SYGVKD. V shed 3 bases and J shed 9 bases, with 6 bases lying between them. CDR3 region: CAISEQTEQFF. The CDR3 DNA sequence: TGTGCCATCAGTGAACAAACTGAGCAGTTCTTC.

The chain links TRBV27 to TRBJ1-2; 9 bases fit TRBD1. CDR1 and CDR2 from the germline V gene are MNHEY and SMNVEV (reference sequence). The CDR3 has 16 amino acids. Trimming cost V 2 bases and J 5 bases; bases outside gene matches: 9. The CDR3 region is CASSLNRGQGVYGYTF. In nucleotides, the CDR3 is TGTGCCAGCAGTTTAAACAGGGGGCAAGGTGTTTATGGCTACACCTTC.

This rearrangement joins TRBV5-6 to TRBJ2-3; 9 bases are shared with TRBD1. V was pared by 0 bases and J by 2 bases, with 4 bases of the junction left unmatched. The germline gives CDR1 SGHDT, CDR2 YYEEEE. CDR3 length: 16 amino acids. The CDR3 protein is CASSLEGQGITDTQYF. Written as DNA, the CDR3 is TGTGCCAGCAGCTTGGAGGGACAGGGTATCACAGATACGCAGTATTTT.

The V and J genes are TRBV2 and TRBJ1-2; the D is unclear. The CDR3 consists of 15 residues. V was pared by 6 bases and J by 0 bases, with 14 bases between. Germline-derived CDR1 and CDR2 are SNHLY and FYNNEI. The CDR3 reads CASSLLVSANYGYTF. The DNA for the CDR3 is TGTGCCAGCAGCCTTCTGGTGTCAGCTAACTATGGCTACACCTTC.

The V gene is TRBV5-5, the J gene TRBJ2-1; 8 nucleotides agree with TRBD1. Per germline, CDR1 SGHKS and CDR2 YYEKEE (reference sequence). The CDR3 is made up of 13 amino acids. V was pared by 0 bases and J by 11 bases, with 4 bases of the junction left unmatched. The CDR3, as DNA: TGTGCCAGCAGCTTGGCGGACAGGGTGCAGCAGTTCTTC. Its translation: CASSLADRVQQFF.

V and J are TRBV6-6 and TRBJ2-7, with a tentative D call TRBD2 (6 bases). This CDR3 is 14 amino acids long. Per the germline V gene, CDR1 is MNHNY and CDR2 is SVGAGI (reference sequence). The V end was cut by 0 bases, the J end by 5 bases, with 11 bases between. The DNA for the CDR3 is TGTGCCAGCAGTTACTCGAGAGGCGGGAACGAGCAGTACTTC. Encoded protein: CASSYSRGGNEQYF.

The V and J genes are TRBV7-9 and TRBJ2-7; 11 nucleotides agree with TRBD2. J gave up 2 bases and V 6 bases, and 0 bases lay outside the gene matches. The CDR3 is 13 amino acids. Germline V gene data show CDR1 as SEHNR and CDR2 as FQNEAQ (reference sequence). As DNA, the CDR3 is TGTGCCAGCAGTAGCGGGAGGGCCTACGAGCAGTACTTC. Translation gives CASSSGRAYEQYF.

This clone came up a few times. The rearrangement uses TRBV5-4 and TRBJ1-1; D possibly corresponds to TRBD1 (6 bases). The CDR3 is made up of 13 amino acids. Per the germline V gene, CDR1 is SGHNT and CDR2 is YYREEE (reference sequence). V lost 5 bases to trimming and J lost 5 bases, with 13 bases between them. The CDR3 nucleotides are TGTGCCAGCAGGACTACAGGGAAGACTGAAGCTTTCTTT. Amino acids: CASRTTGKTEAFF.

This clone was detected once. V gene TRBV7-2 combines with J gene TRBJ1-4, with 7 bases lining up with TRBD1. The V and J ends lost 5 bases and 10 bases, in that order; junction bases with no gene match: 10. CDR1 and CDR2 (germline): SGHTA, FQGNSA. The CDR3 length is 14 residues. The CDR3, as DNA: TGTGCCAGCAGCCCCCTAGGGACAGTCGGAAAACTGTTTTTT. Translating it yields CASSPLGTVGKLFF. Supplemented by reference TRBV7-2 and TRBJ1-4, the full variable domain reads GAGVSQSPSNKVTEKGKDVELRCDPISGHTALYWYRQSLGQGLEFLIYFQGNSAPDKSGLPSDRFSAERTGGSVSTLTIQRTQQEDSAVYLCASSPLGTVGKLFFGSGTQLSVL.

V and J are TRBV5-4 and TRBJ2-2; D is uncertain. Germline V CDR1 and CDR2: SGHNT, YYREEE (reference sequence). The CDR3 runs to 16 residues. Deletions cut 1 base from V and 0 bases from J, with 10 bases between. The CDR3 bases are TGTGCCAGCAGCTTGTACCCGAACACGAACACCGGGGAGCTGTTTTTT. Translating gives CASSLYPNTNTGELFF.

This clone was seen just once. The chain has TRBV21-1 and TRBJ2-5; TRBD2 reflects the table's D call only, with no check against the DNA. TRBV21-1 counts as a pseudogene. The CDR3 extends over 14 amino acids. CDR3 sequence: CASSNRRGQETQYF. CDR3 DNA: TGTGCCAGCAGCAATCGTAGAGGGCAAGAGACCCAGTACTTC.

The CDR3 spells CASTQGLAALNEQFF. The CDR3, as DNA: TGTGCCAGCACCCAGGGACTAGCGGCCCTCAATGAGCAGTTCTTC. The chain carries TRBV27 and TRBJ2-1, with TRBD2 matching 11 bases. Trimming cost V 7 bases and J 6 bases; bases outside gene matches: 8. Per germline, CDR1 MNHEY and CDR2 SMNVEV (reference sequence). This CDR3 spans 15 amino acids.

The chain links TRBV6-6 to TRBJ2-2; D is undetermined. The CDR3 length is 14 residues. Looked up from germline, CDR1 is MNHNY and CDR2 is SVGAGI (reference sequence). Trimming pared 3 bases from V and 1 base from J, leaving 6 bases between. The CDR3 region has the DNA TGTGCCAGCAGTTATTCACAGAACACCGGGGAGCTGTTTTTT. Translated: CASSYSQNTGELFF.

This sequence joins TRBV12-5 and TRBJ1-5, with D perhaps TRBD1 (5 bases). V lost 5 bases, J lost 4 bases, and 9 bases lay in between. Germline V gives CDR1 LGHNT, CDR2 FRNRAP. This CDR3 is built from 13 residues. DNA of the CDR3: TGTGCTAGTGGTCTGACAGCTAATCAGCCCCAGCATTTT. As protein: CASGLTANQPQHF. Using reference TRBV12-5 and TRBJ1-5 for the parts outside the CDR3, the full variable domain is DARVTQTPRHKVTEMGQEVTMRCQPILGHNTVFWYRQTMMQGLELLAYFRNRAPLDDSGMPKDRFSAEMPDATLATLKIQPSEPRDSAVYFCASGLTANQPQHFGDGTRLSIL.

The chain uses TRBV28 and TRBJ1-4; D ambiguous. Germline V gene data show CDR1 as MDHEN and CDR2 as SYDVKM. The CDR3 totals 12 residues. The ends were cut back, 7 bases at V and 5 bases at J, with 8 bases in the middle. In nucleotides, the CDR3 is TGTGCCAGCAAAAGTGGCAATGAAAAACTGTTTTTT. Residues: CASKSGNEKLFF.

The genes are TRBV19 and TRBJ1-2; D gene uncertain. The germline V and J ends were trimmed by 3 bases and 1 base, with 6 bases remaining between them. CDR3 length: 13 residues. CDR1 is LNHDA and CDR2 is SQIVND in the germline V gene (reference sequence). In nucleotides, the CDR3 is TGTGCCAGTAGTATCGAGCTTAACTATGGCTACACCTTC. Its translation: CASSIELNYGYTF.

The DNA for the CDR3 is TGTGCCAGCAGTGAAGCAGGGGTTGGTGAGACCCAGTACTTC. Protein product: CASSEAGVGETQYF. This rearrangement joins TRBV6-1 to TRBJ2-5; tentative D call: TRBD1 (5 bases). The CDR3 has 14 residues. V gave up 0 bases and J gave up 5 bases, with 10 bases separating them. Germline loops: CDR1 MNHNS, CDR2 SASEGT.

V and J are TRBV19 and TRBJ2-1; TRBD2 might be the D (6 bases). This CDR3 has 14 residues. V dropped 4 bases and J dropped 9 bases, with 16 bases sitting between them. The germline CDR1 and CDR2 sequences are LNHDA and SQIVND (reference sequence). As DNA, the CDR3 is TGTGCCAGTAGTACCAAGCGGGCAAGTCCTGAGCAGTTCTTC. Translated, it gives CASSTKRASPEQFF.

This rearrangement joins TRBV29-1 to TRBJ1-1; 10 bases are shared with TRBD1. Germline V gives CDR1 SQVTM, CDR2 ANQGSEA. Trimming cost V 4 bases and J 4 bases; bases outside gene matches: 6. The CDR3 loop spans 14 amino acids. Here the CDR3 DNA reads TGCAGCGTTGTGGGGGGACAGGGGATCACTGAAGCTTTCTTT. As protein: CSVVGGQGITEAFF.